This passage covers 21 T cell receptor beta chains from one sample sequenced in a study of T cells in localized non-small cell lung cancer. Only in-frame clones appear in the TCRdb table, and some are missing; sequencing was by immunoSEQ multiplex PCR. The sample yields under 35,000 clones, around 80% seen once. This specimen was peripheral blood, taken before any cancer treatment. Receptors were obtained from a male donor older than 55 with stage II squamous cell lung carcinoma.

The chain combines TRBV13 with TRBJ2-1; 10 nucleotides line up with TRBD2. Germline V lookup: CDR1 PRHDT, CDR2 FYEKMQ (reference sequence). V trimming: 4 bases; J trimming: 9 bases; junction bases outside the gene matches: 9. This CDR3 contains 15 residues. CDR3 sequence reads: CASSSYEREGAEQFF. In DNA, the CDR3 is TGTGCCAGCAGCTCTTACGAGCGGGAGGGGGCTGAGCAGTTCTTC.

The genes are TRBV2 and TRBJ2-5; 9 bases agree with TRBD2. Germline CDR1 and CDR2: SNHLY and FYNNEI. V gave up 6 bases and J gave up 4 bases; unmatched junction bases: 12. This CDR3 region has 16 residues. The CDR3 sequence is CASRLTSGGLRETQYF. The CDR3, as DNA: TGTGCCAGCAGGCTGACTAGCGGAGGGCTTCGAGAGACCCAGTACTTC.

This chain connects TRBV6-5 to TRBJ2-7; TRBD2 matches at 10 bases. This CDR3 is built from 16 residues. Germline V lookup: CDR1 MNHEY, CDR2 SVGAGI. The trim removed 2 bases at V and 4 bases at J, leaving 8 bases unmatched. CDR3 sequence (DNA): TGTGCCAGCAGTTACGACCTAGCGGGAGTGGTGTACGAGCAGTACTTC. It yields the protein CASSYDLAGVVYEQYF.

This clone was detected once. The chain recombines TRBV4-1 with TRBJ1-3; D gene ambiguous. V shed 3 bases and J shed 1 base, with 4 bases lying between them. Germline V gene sequence: CDR1 MGHRA, CDR2 YSYEKL. The length of the CDR3 is 13 residues. The CDR3 reads CASSQYSGNTIYF. CDR3 nucleotide sequence: TGCGCCAGCAGCCAGTATTCTGGAAACACCATATATTTT.

The rearrangement links TRBV20-1 to TRBJ1-1; D remains ambiguous. Per germline, CDR1 DFQATT and CDR2 SNEGSKA (reference sequence). V lost 3 bases, J lost 5 bases, and 7 bases lay in between. The CDR3 length is 11 residues. Here the CDR3 DNA reads TGCAGTGCTAGCCGGGGAACTGAAGCTTTCTTT. Encoded protein: CSASRGTEAFF.

The DNA for the CDR3 is TGCGCCAGCAGTGGGACAGGGGCTTACACTGAAGCTTTCTTT. It translates to CASSGTGAYTEAFF. V usage is TRBV10-1 and J usage is TRBJ1-1, with 9 nucleotides matching TRBD1. The CDR3 runs to 14 residues. Germline CDR1 is WNHNN and CDR2 is SYGVQD (reference sequence). V lost 4 bases, J lost 3 bases, and 3 bases stayed unmatched.

As regards this clone: Germline and junction disagree at one end, which may indicate a read error. The chain has TRBV7-7 and TRBJ2-1, with D possibly being TRBD1 (6 bases). The CDR3 is 13 residues long. Germline lookup yields CDR1 SSHAT and CDR2 FNYEAQ (reference sequence). The DNA of the CDR3 is TGTGCTAGCAGCTTAAATGGGGGCGATGAGCAGTTCTTC. This encodes CASSLNGGDEQFF. The full variable domain, with the rest looked up from reference TRBV7-7 and TRBJ2-1, is GAGVSQSPRYKVTKRGQDVTLRCDPISSHATLYWYQQALGQGPEFLTYFNYEAQPDKSGLPSDRFSAERPEGSISTLTIQRTEQRDSAMYRCASSLNGGDEQFFGPGTRLTVL.

The chain combines TRBV19 with TRBJ1-2, with D unresolved. The CDR3 is made up of 13 amino acids. In germline, CDR1 is LNHDA, CDR2 SQIVND (reference sequence). The ends were cut back, 5 bases at V and 3 bases at J, with 10 bases in the middle. The chain's CDR3 is CASSLGNDYGYTF. DNA of the CDR3: TGTGCCAGTAGTCTGGGGAATGACTATGGCTACACCTTC.

A few counts support this clone. V and J are TRBV5-1 and TRBJ1-1; TRBD1 matches 8 bases. The CDR3 consists of 15 residues. Germline V gene data show CDR1 as SGHRS and CDR2 as YFSETQ. The junction had 6 bases not matched to a gene; V was cut back by 4 bases and J by 1 base. CDR3 in amino acids: CASSAAGTGNTEAFF. CDR3 nucleotide sequence: TGCGCCAGCAGCGCAGCCGGGACAGGGAACACTGAAGCTTTCTTT. Full variable domain (rest looked up from reference TRBV5-1 and TRBJ1-1): KAGVTQTPRYLIKTRGQQVTLSCSPISGHRSVSWYQQTPGQGLQFLFEYFSETQRNKGNFPGRFSGRQFSNSRSEMNVSTLELGDSALYLCASSAAGTGNTEAFFGQGTRLTVV.

This rearrangement joins TRBV19 to TRBJ2-7; no definite D call. V was shortened by 5 bases and J by 7 bases, with 18 bases between the two germline ends. CDR1 is LNHDA, CDR2 SQIVND, per germline (reference sequence). This CDR3 spans 14 amino acids. The CDR3 is CASSPRSSLREQYF. The CDR3 nucleotides read TGTGCCAGTAGTCCCCGGTCCTCACTTAGGGAGCAGTACTTC.

The chain has TRBV6-1 and TRBJ1-5; TRBD1 aligns across 8 bases. CDR3 length: 14 amino acids. Per the germline V gene, CDR1 is MNHNS and CDR2 is SASEGT. The ends lost 3 bases at V and 6 bases at J; junction bases unmatched: 4. The CDR3 region is CASSDTGGGQPQHF. The CDR3 DNA sequence: TGTGCCAGCAGTGATACAGGGGGAGGTCAGCCCCAGCATTTT.

V gene TRBV13 combines with J gene TRBJ2-1, with D hard to call. The CDR3 runs 17 residues. V lost 4 bases and J 0 bases, leaving 16 bases between the germline ends. CDR1 PRHDT and CDR2 FYEKMQ come from the germline V gene (reference sequence). The CDR3 is CASSSDQRFSSYNEQFF. CDR3 bases: TGTGCCAGCAGCTCTGATCAGCGCTTCAGCTCCTACAATGAGCAGTTCTTC.

V and J are TRBV28 and TRBJ2-1, with 10 bases that match TRBD1. This CDR3 is built from 16 residues. CDR1 and CDR2 from the germline V gene are MDHEN and SYDVKM. Trimming at V came to 6 bases and at J to 6 bases, leaving 11 bases not matched to a gene. The CDR3 sequence: CASSPPGGTGVNEQFF. The CDR3 nucleotides read TGTGCCAGCAGCCCACCTGGGGGGACAGGGGTCAATGAGCAGTTCTTC.

The chain recombines TRBV10-3 with TRBJ1-2; a weak D match, TRBD1 (6 bases). This CDR3 has 14 residues. CDR1 and CDR2 (germline): ENHRY, SYGVKD. Trimming left V 5 bases short and J 3 bases short, with 13 bases between. CDR3 residues: CAISSQGSDYGYTF. CDR3 nucleotides: TGTGCCATCAGTTCCCAGGGGAGTGACTATGGCTACACCTTC.

As DNA, the CDR3 is TGTGCCAGCAGCTTAGGGCCCGAAGGTAATCAGCCCCAGCATTTT. This encodes CASSLGPEGNQPQHF. The chain has TRBV5-8 and TRBJ1-5; D call uncertain. Trimming took 2 bases from V and 4 from J, leaving 13 bases between them. The CDR3 spans 15 residues. CDR1 and CDR2 (germline): SGHTS, YDEGEE.

The CDR3 sequence is CASSPRTGAYNEQFF. The CDR3 coding sequence is TGTGCCAGCAGCCCCCGGACAGGGGCCTACAATGAGCAGTTCTTC. The chain links TRBV11-2 to TRBJ2-1; 9 positions agree with TRBD1. The CDR3 has 15 residues. Germline V gene lookup returns CDR1 SGHAT and CDR2 FQNNGV. J gave up 2 bases and V 5 bases, and 4 bases lay outside the gene matches.

The V and J genes are TRBV5-1 and TRBJ2-2; 7 bases agree with TRBD2. CDR1 and CDR2 from the germline V gene are SGHRS and YFSETQ. The CDR3 is made up of 15 amino acids. Trimming cost V 0 bases and J 3 bases; bases outside gene matches: 2. The CDR3 sequence is CASSLEGRDTGELFF. The CDR3 nucleotides read TGCGCCAGCAGCTTGGAGGGGAGGGACACCGGGGAGCTGTTTTTT.

The chain employs TRBV19 and TRBJ2-1; possible D gene TRBD2, 6 bases. The CDR3 runs to 15 residues. CDR1 is LNHDA and CDR2 is SQIVND in the germline V gene (reference sequence). The germline V and J ends were trimmed by 1 base and 8 bases, with 15 bases remaining between them. CDR3 amino acids: CASSIGRGSGHEQFF. The CDR3 bases are TGTGCCAGTAGTATAGGACGAGGGAGCGGGCATGAGCAGTTCTTC.

This clone has only one observation. The chain has TRBV27 and TRBJ1-2; no clear D. The germline V gene encodes CDR1 MNHEY and CDR2 SMNVEV (reference sequence). V was trimmed by 3 bases and J by 7 bases, leaving 15 bases between them. CDR3 length equals 14 residues. The DNA of the CDR3 is TGTGCCAGCAGTTTCAGGACTCCAGAGTCTGGCTACACCTTC. Protein sequence: CASSFRTPESGYTF.

The rearrangement uses TRBV7-9 and TRBJ2-3; 11 nucleotides agree with TRBD2. Germline CDR1 reads SEHNR; CDR2 reads FQNEAQ (reference sequence). CDR3 length: 16 residues. Unmatched junction bases numbered 3, after V lost 1 base and J lost 3 bases. CDR3 coding DNA: TGTGCCAGCAGCTTAGAGGGGACTAGCGGAACAGATACGCAGTATTTT. Translation: CASSLEGTSGTDTQYF.

The chain employs TRBV9 and TRBJ2-2; 9 bases map to TRBD2. The CDR3 spans 15 residues. The V gene's germline CDR1 is SGDLS and CDR2 YYNGEE. Trimming took 1 base from V and 7 from J; bases not matched to a gene: 5. The CDR3 nucleotides read TGTGCCAGCAGCGTATCTCAGCGGGGGGACGGGGAGCTGTTTTTT. Its protein is CASSVSQRGDGELFF. The whole variable domain, filled in from reference TRBV9 and TRBJ2-2, reads DSGVTQTPKHLITATGQRVTLRCSPRSGDLSVYWYQQSLDQGLQFLIQYYNGEERAKGNILERFSAQQFPDLHSELNLSSLELGDSALYFCASSVSQRGDGELFFGEGSRLTVL.